This T cell receptor beta chain stems from a study of T cell responses to AZD1222 COVID-19 vaccine. A note on this clone: Its target is unknown.

TCRdb keeps only in-frame clones here, not all; method: immunoSEQ multiplex PCR. The sample records about 130,000 clones, 87% being singletons. Notes on the study in general: The study reported that nearly half of spike-specific TCRs target unmutated variant regions. There were mostly white British donors and more females than males, and clonal diversity was possibly underestimated. Vaccine-associated CD4 TCRs ranged over spike, dominating at 160-218 and 743-854.

Trimming pared 0 bases from V and 0 bases from J, leaving 12 bases between. Germline V gives CDR1 PRHDT, CDR2 FYEKMQ (reference sequence). The CDR3 runs to 18 residues. The sample here was peripheral blood, taken on day 0 of AZD1222 vaccination. The gene calls are TRBV13 and TRBJ2-6; D may match TRBD1 or TRBD2 (6 bases each). This TCR was recovered from an adult in good health. CDR3 protein: CASSLGGGGYSGANVLTF. The DNA for the CDR3 is TGTGCCAGCAGCTTAGGTGGAGGGGGTTACTCTGGGGCCAACGTCCTGACTTTC. The whole variable domain, remainder taken from reference TRBV13 and TRBJ2-6, is AAGVIQSPRHLIKEKRETATLKCYPIPRHDTVYWYQQGPGQDPQFLISFYEKMQSDKGSIPDRFSAQQFSDYHSELNMSSLELGDSALYFCASSLGGGGYSGANVLTFGAGSRLTVL.